What follows is one T cell receptor (beta chain) and its context. Its antigen is unknown. This sample is part of a study of T-cell memory formation after mild COVID-19. Regarding the study as a whole: Later expanders leaned CD4+, whereas day 15 to 85 contracting clones were balanced CD4/CD8. Prior to infection, memory already included some responding clones, suggesting cross-reactive memory joined.

Each CDR3 protein gets one entry after TCRdb re-called the 5' RACE reads with MiXCR. The profile covers 80,000 to 130,000 distinct CDR3 sequences, with 8.5% to 14% appearing a single time and about 40% taken by the ten largest. This CDR3 contains 15 residues. V shed 0 bases and J shed 8 bases, with 11 bases lying between them. Germline V gives CDR1 LGHNA, CDR2 YSLEER. The specimen sequenced was PBMCs or a T cell subset sorted from them (not recorded which). This TCR was recovered from a young man who had mild COVID-19 (a few samples of this study predate the infection). Cell type and time point are not known. This sequence joins TRBV4-3 and TRBJ1-6, with D maybe TRBD1 (5 bases). The chain's CDR3 is CASSQDTGDHSPLHF. CDR3 DNA: TGCGCCAGCAGCCAAGATACAGGCGATCATTCACCCCTCCACTTT.